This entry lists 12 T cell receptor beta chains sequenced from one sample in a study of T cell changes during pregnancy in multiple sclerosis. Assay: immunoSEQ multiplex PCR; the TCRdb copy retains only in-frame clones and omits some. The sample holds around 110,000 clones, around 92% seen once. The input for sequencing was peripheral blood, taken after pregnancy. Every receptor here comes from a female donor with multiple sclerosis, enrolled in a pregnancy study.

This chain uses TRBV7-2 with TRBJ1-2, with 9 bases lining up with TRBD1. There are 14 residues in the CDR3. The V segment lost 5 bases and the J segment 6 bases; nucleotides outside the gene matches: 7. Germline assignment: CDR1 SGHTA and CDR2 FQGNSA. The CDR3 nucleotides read TGTGCCAGCAGCCCCCCCCGGACAGGGGATGGCTACACCTTC. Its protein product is CASSPPRTGDGYTF. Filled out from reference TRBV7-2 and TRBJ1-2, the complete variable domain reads GAGVSQSPSNKVTEKGKDVELRCDPISGHTALYWYRQSLGQGLEFLIYFQGNSAPDKSGLPSDRFSAERTGGSVSTLTIQRTQQEDSAVYLCASSPPRTGDGYTFGSGTRLTVV.

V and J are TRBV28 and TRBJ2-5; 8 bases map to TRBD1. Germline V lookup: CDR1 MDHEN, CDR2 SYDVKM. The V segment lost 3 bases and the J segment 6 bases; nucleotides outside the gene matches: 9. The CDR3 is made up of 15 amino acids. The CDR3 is CASSFPGQVIKTQYF. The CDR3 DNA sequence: TGTGCCAGCAGTTTTCCGGGACAGGTGATAAAGACCCAGTACTTC.

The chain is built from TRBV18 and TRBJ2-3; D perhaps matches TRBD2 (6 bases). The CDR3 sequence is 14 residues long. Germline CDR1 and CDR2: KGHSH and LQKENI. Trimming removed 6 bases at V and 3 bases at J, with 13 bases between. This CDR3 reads CASSSRRETDTQYF. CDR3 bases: TGTGCCAGCTCCAGTCGTCGGGAGACAGATACGCAGTATTTT.

The CDR3: CASSLGGGRIPYGYTF. The CDR3 DNA reads TGTGCCAGCAGCTTGGGAGGAGGTCGAATCCCCTATGGCTACACCTTC. The chain uses TRBV5-6 and TRBJ1-2, with D hard to call. From germline, CDR1 is SGHDT and CDR2 YYEEEE. Deletions cut 0 bases from V and 4 bases from J, with 16 bases between. The CDR3 has 16 amino acids.

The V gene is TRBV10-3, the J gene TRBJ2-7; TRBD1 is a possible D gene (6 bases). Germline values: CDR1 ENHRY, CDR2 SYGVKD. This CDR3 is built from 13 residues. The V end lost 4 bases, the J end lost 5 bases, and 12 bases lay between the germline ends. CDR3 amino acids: CAISGGRGDEQYF. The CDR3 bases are TGTGCCATCAGTGGGGGCAGGGGCGACGAGCAGTACTTC.

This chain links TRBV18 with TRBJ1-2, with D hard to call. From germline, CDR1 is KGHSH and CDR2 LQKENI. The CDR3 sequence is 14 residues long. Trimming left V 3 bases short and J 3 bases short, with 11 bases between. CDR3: CASSPSGTDYGYTF. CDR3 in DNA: TGTGCCAGCTCACCCTCAGGTACCGACTATGGCTACACCTTC.

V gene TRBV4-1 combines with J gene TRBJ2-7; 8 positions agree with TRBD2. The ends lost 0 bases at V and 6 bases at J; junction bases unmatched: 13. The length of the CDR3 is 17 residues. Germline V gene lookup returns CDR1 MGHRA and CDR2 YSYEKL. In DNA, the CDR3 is TGCGCCAGCAGCCAAGATCAAGGTAGCGGGGTTCGGGCCGAGCAGTACTTC. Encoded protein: CASSQDQGSGVRAEQYF.

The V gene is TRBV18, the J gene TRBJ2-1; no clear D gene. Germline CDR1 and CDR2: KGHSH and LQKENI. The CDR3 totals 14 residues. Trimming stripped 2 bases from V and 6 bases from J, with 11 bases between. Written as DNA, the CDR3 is TGTGCCAGCTCACCAGATATACTCCGCAATGAGCAGTTCTTC. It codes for CASSPDILRNEQFF.

CDR3 DNA sequence: TGTGCCTGGAGTAACGGGGGTTTGTCCTACGAGCAGTACTTC. Encoded protein: CAWSNGGLSYEQYF. The V call is TRBV30, the J call TRBJ2-7; a weak D match, TRBD2 (6 bases). The CDR3 runs 14 residues. Germline CDR1 and CDR2: GTSNPN and SVGIG (reference sequence). V lost 2 bases, J lost 1 base, and 12 bases lay in between. The full variable domain, its missing parts supplied by reference TRBV30 and TRBJ2-7, is SQTIHQWPATLVQPVGSPLSLECTVEGTSNPNLYWYRQAAGRGLQLLFYSVGIGQISSEVPQNLSASRPQDRQFILSSKKLLLSDSGFYLCAWSNGGLSYEQYFGPGTRLTVT.

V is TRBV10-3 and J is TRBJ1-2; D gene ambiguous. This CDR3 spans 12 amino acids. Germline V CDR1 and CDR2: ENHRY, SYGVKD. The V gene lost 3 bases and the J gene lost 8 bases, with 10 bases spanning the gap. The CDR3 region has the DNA TGTGCCATCAGTGATAACAGCATAGGCTACACCTTC. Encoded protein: CAISDNSIGYTF.

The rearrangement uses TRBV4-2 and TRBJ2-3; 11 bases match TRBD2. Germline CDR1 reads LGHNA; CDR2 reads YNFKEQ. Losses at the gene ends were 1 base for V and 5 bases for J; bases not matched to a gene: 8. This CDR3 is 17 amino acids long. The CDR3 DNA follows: TGTGCCAGCAGCCAAGTCGATAGCGGGAGGGCCGTAGATACGCAGTATTTT. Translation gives CASSQVDSGRAVDTQYF.

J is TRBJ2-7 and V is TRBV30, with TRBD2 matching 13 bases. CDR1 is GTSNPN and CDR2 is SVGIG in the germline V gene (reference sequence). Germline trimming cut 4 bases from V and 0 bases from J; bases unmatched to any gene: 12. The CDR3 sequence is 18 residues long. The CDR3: CAWNELAGLAGVSYEQYF. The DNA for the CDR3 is TGTGCCTGGAACGAATTGGCCGGACTAGCGGGAGTCTCCTACGAGCAGTACTTC.